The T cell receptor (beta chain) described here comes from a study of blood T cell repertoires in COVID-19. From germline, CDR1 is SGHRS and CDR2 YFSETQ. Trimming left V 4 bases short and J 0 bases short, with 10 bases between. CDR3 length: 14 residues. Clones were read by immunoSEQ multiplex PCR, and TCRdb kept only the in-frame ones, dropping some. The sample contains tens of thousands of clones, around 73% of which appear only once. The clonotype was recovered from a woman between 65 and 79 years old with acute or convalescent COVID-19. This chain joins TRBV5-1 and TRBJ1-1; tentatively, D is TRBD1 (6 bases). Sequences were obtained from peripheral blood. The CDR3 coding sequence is TGCGCCAGCAGCCAGGGACAAATGAACACTGAAGCTTTCTTT. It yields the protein CASSQGQMNTEAFF.